What follows are 16 T cell receptor beta chains derived from one specimen sequenced in a study of cytomegalovirus exposure and HLA in healthy donors. The PCR ran on 60 Vbeta and 13 Jbeta primers. Profiling relied on immunoSEQ multiplex PCR, and the TCRdb table lists in-frame clones only, not all of them. The table lists about 120,000 clones, around 62% of them singletons. Sequencing used PBMCs. Every receptor here comes from a woman aged 40 to 50 in good health and CMV-seropositive.

The gene calls are TRBV9 and TRBJ2-7; TRBD2 matches at 13 bases. Trimming at V came to 0 bases and at J to 4 bases, leaving 1 base not matched to a gene. Germline V gene lookup returns CDR1 SGDLS and CDR2 YYNGEE. There are 15 residues in the CDR3. The CDR3 is CASSVGTSGSYEQYF. The CDR3, as DNA: TGTGCCAGCAGCGTAGGGACTAGCGGGAGTTACGAGCAGTACTTC.

This clone was seen a handful of times. The chain has TRBV7-2 and TRBJ2-7; the match to TRBD2 covers 8 bases. V was clipped by 1 base and J by 4 bases; unmatched bases: 9. CDR1 and CDR2 (germline): SGHTA, FQGNSA. This CDR3 has 16 residues. In DNA, the CDR3 is TGTGCCAGCAGCTTAGACACTAGCGGATTCGGGTACGAGCAGTACTTC. Protein: CASSLDTSGFGYEQYF.

V usage is TRBV2 and J usage is TRBJ2-5, with a weak D call TRBD2 (7 bases). This CDR3 comprises 13 residues. Per the germline V gene, CDR1 is SNHLY and CDR2 is FYNNEI. The V end lost 8 bases, the J end lost 5 bases, and 15 bases lay between the germline ends. DNA of the CDR3: TGTGCCAGCGGGGGGGGCTCGGAGGAGACCCAGTACTTC. Its translation: CASGGGSEETQYF.

This clone was seen more than once but under ten times. J is TRBJ2-1 and V is TRBV10-2; 11 positions match TRBD2. The ends lost 6 bases at V and 9 bases at J; junction bases unmatched: 13. The germline V gene encodes CDR1 WSHSY and CDR2 SAAADI. This CDR3 is 16 amino acids long. The CDR3 DNA sequence: TGCGCCAGCAGAATAGCGGGAGGGCCGGTGGTGAGTGAGCAGTTCTTC. It encodes CASRIAGGPVVSEQFF.

In its sample, this clone was seen a few times. The chain is built from TRBV4-3 and TRBJ2-7; TRBD2 aligns across 7 bases. Germline V gives CDR1 LGHNA, CDR2 YSLEER. The CDR3 length is 16 residues. Trimming removed 0 bases from V and 3 bases from J; junction bases left unmatched: 8. The CDR3 sequence is CASSQDVGGSVYEQYF. The CDR3 nucleotides are TGCGCCAGCAGCCAAGATGTGGGGGGGTCTGTCTACGAGCAGTACTTC.

The chain joins TRBV7-3 to TRBJ2-2, with TRBD2 matching over 10 bases. The CDR3 has 15 amino acids. Trimming removed 5 bases from V and 5 bases from J; junction bases left unmatched: 5. The germline V gene encodes CDR1 SGHTA and CDR2 FQGTGA. The CDR3, as DNA: TGTGCCAGCAGCCTTAAGACTAGCGGGACCGGGGAGCTGTTTTTT. Translating it yields CASSLKTSGTGELFF.

V usage is TRBV5-4 and J usage is TRBJ2-3; unclear D gene. The V gene's germline CDR1 is SGHNT and CDR2 YYREEE (reference sequence). This CDR3 has 14 amino acids. The V and J ends lost 4 bases and 5 bases respectively, with 14 bases between them. For the CDR3, the DNA is TGTGCCAGCAGCCAGTTAGCATCGGAAGATACGCAGTATTTT. It translates to CASSQLASEDTQYF.

The J gene is TRBJ1-6, the V gene TRBV30; 11 nucleotides align to TRBD1. Germline V lookup: CDR1 GTSNPN, CDR2 SVGIG (reference sequence). Trimming at V came to 6 bases and at J to 9 bases, leaving 10 bases not matched to a gene. The CDR3 is made up of 15 amino acids. The CDR3 DNA follows: TGTGCCTGTGGACAGGGGGCCGTCGTTTTTTCACCCCTCCACTTT. Its translation: CACGQGAVVFSPLHF.

V gene TRBV6-5 combines with J gene TRBJ1-5; 7 bases agree with TRBD1. Trimming cost V 5 bases and J 4 bases; bases outside gene matches: 8. The CDR3 has 15 residues. Germline CDR1 reads MNHEY; CDR2 reads SVGAGI. The CDR3 nucleotides are TGTGCCAGCAGTAGGGGAGACAGGGAGAATCAGCCCCAGCATTTT. Its translation: CASSRGDRENQPQHF.

This chain connects TRBV29-1 to TRBJ2-5, with D perhaps matching TRBD2 (6 bases). The closer fit of TRBJ2-7 to the DNA end suggests the J call may be wrong. The CDR3 runs 12 residues. Germline loops: CDR1 SQVTM, CDR2 ANQGSEA. The CDR3 nucleotides are TGCAGCGTGGGGGAGGATTCCTACGAGCAGTACTTC. Translated: CSVGEDSYEQYF.

This chain joins TRBV28 and TRBJ1-1, with D hard to call. V was cut by 5 bases and J by 0 bases, with 16 bases left in between. The CDR3 runs to 16 residues. Germline V gene data show CDR1 as MDHEN and CDR2 as SYDVKM. CDR3 DNA sequence: TGTGCCAGCAGTCACAGCCTCCAAAACCTGAACACTGAAGCTTTCTTT. The encoded protein is CASSHSLQNLNTEAFF.

The V and J genes are TRBV19 and TRBJ2-2; a possible D gene is TRBD1 (5 bases). The germline CDR1 and CDR2 sequences are LNHDA and SQIVND (reference sequence). The CDR3 covers 16 residues. V lost 4 bases, J lost 1 base, and 13 bases lay in between. The CDR3 coding sequence is TGTGCCAGTAGTAAAGGGGCAATCGAGAACACCGGGGAGCTGTTTTTT. This codes for CASSKGAIENTGELFF.

The rearrangement joins TRBV5-1 to TRBJ2-4; D might be TRBD2 (5 bases). Germline V gives CDR1 SGHRS, CDR2 YFSETQ. This CDR3 has 14 residues. V was clipped by 2 bases and J by 2 bases, with 8 bases between them. The CDR3 region has the DNA TGCGCCAGCAGCTTCACCGGGACCAAAAACATTCAGTACTTC. It specifies CASSFTGTKNIQYF.

This clone has ten or more counts. The genes are TRBV11-1 and TRBJ1-2; D unresolved. Germline CDR1 and CDR2: SGHAT and FQDESV (reference sequence). V lost 8 bases and J lost 8, with 12 bases in between. CDR3 length: 11 amino acids. CDR3 sequence reads: CASYGRGGYTF. The DNA of the CDR3 is TGTGCCAGCTACGGGAGAGGCGGCTACACCTTC. The full variable domain, rest sourced from reference TRBV11-1 and TRBJ1-2, is EAEVAQSPRYKITEKSQAVAFWCDPISGHATLYWYRQILGQGPELLVQFQDESVVDDSQLPKDRFSAERLKGVDSTLKIQPAELGDSAMYLCASYGRGGYTFGSGTRLTVV.

The table lists this clone with a count of one. The V gene is TRBV5-4, the J gene TRBJ2-2; 9 bases agree with TRBD1. The CDR3 runs to 16 residues. V shed 4 bases and J 4 bases; nucleotides not matched to a gene: 8. The germline gives CDR1 SGHNT, CDR2 YYREEE (reference sequence). CDR3 residues: CASSNAGQGGTGELFF. In nucleotides, the CDR3 is TGTGCCAGCAGCAACGCGGGACAGGGTGGCACCGGGGAGCTGTTTTTT.

The sample holds a few counts of this clone. This sequence joins TRBV7-2 and TRBJ2-5; 10 nucleotides agree with TRBD2. V shed 3 bases, J shed 2 bases, and the junction held 3 bases outside the gene matches. Germline CDR1 reads SGHTA; CDR2 reads FQGNSA. This CDR3 is 15 amino acids long. The CDR3 nucleotides are TGTGCCAGCAGCTTGACTAGCGGGTCTCAAGAGACCCAGTACTTC. As protein: CASSLTSGSQETQYF.